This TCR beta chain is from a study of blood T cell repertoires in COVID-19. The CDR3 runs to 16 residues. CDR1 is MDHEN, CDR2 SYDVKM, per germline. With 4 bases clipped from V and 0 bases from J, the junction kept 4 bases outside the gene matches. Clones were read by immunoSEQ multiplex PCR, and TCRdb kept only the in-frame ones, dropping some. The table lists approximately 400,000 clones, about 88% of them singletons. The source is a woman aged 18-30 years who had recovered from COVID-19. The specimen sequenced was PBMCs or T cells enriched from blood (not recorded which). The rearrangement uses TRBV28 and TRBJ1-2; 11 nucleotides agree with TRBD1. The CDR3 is CASSSGQGVSNYGYTF. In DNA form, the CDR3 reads TGTGCCAGCAGTTCGGGACAGGGGGTTTCTAACTATGGCTACACCTTC.